This T cell receptor (beta chain) was sequenced for a study of blood T cell repertoires in COVID-19. Overall study context: The origin of the acute and convalescent COVID-19 samples was the United States, Italy and Spain. T cells, B-cell-depleted T cells, or PBMCs supplied cDNA or gDNA.

As originally analysed: Nucleated cell number was recorded as an estimate derived from reference gene primer amplification. Clones were sequenced by immunoSEQ multiplex PCR, and TCRdb holds only the in-frame ones, with some missing. The D gene and trimming were derived from the DNA, and the V and J assignments and clone size from that table. This sample has roughly 250,000 clones, with 75% to 90% found just once. From germline, CDR1 is SEHNR and CDR2 FQNEAQ (reference sequence). CDR3 length: 16 residues. Trimming at V came to 1 base and at J to 5 bases, leaving 6 bases not matched to a gene. The chain carries TRBV7-9 and TRBJ2-1, with TRBD1 matching 9 bases. The material sequenced was peripheral blood. This TCR was sampled from a man between 60 and 75 years old who had recovered from COVID-19. Here the CDR3 DNA reads TGTGCCAGCAGCTTAGTGGGACAGGGCTGGAACAATGAGCAGTTCTTC. This sequence encodes CASSLVGQGWNNEQFF.